The T cell receptor (beta chain) described here comes from a study of control samples from healthy donors and cancer patients. Assay used: immunoSEQ multiplex PCR; TCRdb lists only in-frame clones, some missing. The repertoire consists of 100,000 to 150,000 clones, with approximately 90% occurring once and the leading ten covering about 9%. Trimming pared 5 bases from V and 3 bases from J, leaving 13 bases between. The CDR3 covers 14 residues. Germline V gene lookup returns CDR1 SEHNR and CDR2 FQNEAQ (reference sequence). Sequenced material: blood. The rearrangement links TRBV7-9 to TRBJ1-2; D is possibly TRBD1 (5 bases). The receptor comes from a man between 18 and 35 years old in good health. The CDR3 nucleotides read TGTGCCAGCAGCCCGTCGGGGGGTGACTATGGCTACACCTTC. It is translated as CASSPSGGDYGYTF.